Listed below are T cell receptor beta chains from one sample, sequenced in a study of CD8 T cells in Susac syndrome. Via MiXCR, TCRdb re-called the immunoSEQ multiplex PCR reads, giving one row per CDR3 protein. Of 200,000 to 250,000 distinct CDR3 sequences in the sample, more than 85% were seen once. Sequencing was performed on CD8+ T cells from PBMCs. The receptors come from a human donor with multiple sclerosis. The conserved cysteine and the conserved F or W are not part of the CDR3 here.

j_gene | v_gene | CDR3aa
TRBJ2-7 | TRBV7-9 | ASSLSAYEQY
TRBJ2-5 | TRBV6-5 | ASTYTVKGTQY
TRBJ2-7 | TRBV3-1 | ASSQVTGGPYEQY
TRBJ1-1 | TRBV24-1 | ATMFAAEAF
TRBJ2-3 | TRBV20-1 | SASLGTSGASASTDTQY
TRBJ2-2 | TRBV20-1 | SADRAATGELF
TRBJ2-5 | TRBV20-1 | SARDLGSSKGREETQY
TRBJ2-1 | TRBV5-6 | ASRDISYNEQF
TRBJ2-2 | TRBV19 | ASRQGAGTGELF
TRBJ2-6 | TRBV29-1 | SVYRTQSSGANVLT
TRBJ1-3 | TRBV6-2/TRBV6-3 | ASRTGLDMNTIY
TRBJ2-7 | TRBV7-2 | ASSSLRTDYEQY
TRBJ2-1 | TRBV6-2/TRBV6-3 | ASSYGPPEQF
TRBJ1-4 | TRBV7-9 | ASRKTGLDEKLF
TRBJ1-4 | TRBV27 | ASSFTTATNEKLF
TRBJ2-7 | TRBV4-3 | ASSQDAIAGAVREQY
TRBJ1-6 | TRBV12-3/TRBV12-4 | ASVSGVGSPLH
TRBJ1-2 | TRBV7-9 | ASSLGTGRYGYT
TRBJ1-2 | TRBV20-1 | SASETDVGTYGYT